The rows below give T cell receptor beta chains drawn from one sample of a study of OX40 agonist ivuxolimab in advanced cancers. Libraries were prepared by immunoSEQ multiplex PCR; TCRdb keeps only in-frame clonotypes and omits some of them. Of some 58,000 clones detected, approximately 86% appear once; the ten largest clones hold around 3.6%. The source material was CD4+ or CD8+ T cells sorted from blood, sampled in a trial of the OX40 agonist ivuxolimab. The receptors derive from an adult with an advanced solid tumor such as melanoma, head and neck, liver or kidney cancer. Each CDR3 is given with its conserved first and last residue. D genes are given only for firm matches. A row's size may be missing; if present it is once, few, many or a size class.

>15|.|.|TRBV11-2|TRBJ1-1
TGTGCCAGCAGCTTACACCCGGGGCTTAACACTGAAGCTTTCTTT
CASSLHPGLNTEAFF
>17|.|.|TRBV12-2|TRBJ1-1
TGTGCAAGTCGCTTTCCGCGACCGGGAGAGGGGGACACTGAAGCTTTCTTT
CASRFPRPGEGDTEAFF
>16|.|TRBD2|TRBV11-2|TRBJ2-5
TGTGCCAGCAACTTCCGGACTAGCGGGGGGCAAGAGACCCAGTACTTC
CASNFRTSGGQETQYF
>12|.|.|TRBV11-3|TRBJ2-3
TGTGCCAGCAGCTTAGGAACAGATACGCAGTATTTT
CASSLGTDTQYF
>11|few|.|TRBV7-2|TRBJ2-7
TGTGCCAGCAGCTTGGTAGGCGAGCAGTACTTC
CASSLVGEQYF
>13|.|.|TRBV10-3|TRBJ2-6
TGTGCCATCTGGGTCTCTGGGGCCAACGTCCTGACTTTC
CAIWVSGANVLTF
>12|.|.|TRBV5-1|TRBJ2-3
TGCGCCAGCAGCTCCCATTCAGATACGCAGTATTTT
CASSSHSDTQYF
>13|once|.|TRBV6-1|TRBJ2-3
TGTGCCAGCCACGGCCTGGGGACAGATACGCAGTATTTT
CASHGLGTDTQYF
>12|.|TRBD1|TRBV27|TRBJ2-1
TGTGCCAGCCAGGGGGCGTGGAATGAGCAGTTCTTC
CASQGAWNEQFF
>15|.|TRBD2|TRBV7-2|TRBJ2-3
TGTGCCAGCAGCTTGACTAGCGGGAACACAGATACGCAGTATTTT
CASSLTSGNTDTQYF
>16|.|.|TRBV29-1|TRBJ2-3
TGCAGCGTTGCTGAGGTGGAGTTTCTAGGTTATTCGTGGCAGTATTTT
CSVAEVEFLGYSWQYF
>17|few|.|TRBV19|TRBJ1-1
TGTGCCAGTAGTATAGATGGAGGTGGGCAGGAGGATACTGAAGCTTTCTTT
CASSIDGGGQEDTEAFF
>17|.|.|TRBV7-5|TRBJ2-7
TGTGCCAGAAGCTCCCGGACTAGCGGGCAGATACTCTACGAGCAGTACTTC
CARSSRTSGQILYEQYF
>14|.|.|TRBV6-5|TRBJ2-2
TGTGCCAGCAATAGCGGCGCGAACACCGGGGAGCTGTTTTTT
CASNSGANTGELFF
>13|.|.|TRBV14|TRBJ1-2
TGTGCCAGCAGCCCTGGACAGAACTATGGCTACACCTTC
CASSPGQNYGYTF
>19|once|TRBD1|TRBV7-9|TRBJ2-1
TGTGCCAGCAGTAGAGACAGGGGGGCGGACTACAGGGAGTACAATGAGCAGTTCTTC
CASSRDRGADYREYNEQFF
>14|.|.|TRBV7-2|TRBJ1-5
TGTGCCAGCAGCTTATATAGCCCGAATCAGCCCCAGCATTTT
CASSLYSPNQPQHF
>11|.|.|TRBV10-3|TRBJ2-7
TGTGCCATCAGTGATTCCGGAACTCAGTACTTC
CAISDSGTQYF
>12|.|TRBD1|TRBV30|TRBJ1-5
TGTGCCTGCTCACAGGGGTATCAGCCCCAGCATTTT
CACSQGYQPQHF
>13|once|.|TRBV9|TRBJ2-1
TGTGCCAGCAGCGTGTGGGGGCGGGATGAGCAGTTCTTC
CASSVWGRDEQFF
>14|.|.|TRBV7-2|TRBJ2-5
TGTGCCAGCAGCTTCTCCTACCAGGGAGAGACCCAGTACTTC
CASSFSYQGETQYF
>14|.|.|TRBV6-5|TRBJ2-3
TGTGCCAGCAGCTCAGGGCCTGGGGCAGATACGCAGTATTTT
CASSSGPGADTQYF
>16|.|.|TRBV25-1|TRBJ2-3
TGTGCCAGCAGTGAATTTGGCGCCGCTAGCACAGATACGCAGTATTTT
CASSEFGAASTDTQYF
>16|.|TRBD1|TRBV11-3|TRBJ2-1
TGTGCCAGCAGCTTAGGGGAGGACAGGGGTTACAATGAGCAGTTCTTC
CASSLGEDRGYNEQFF
>16|few|TRBD1|TRBV9|TRBJ2-2
TGTGCCAGCAGCTTACACGGGACAGCGAACACCGGGGAGCTGTTTTTT
CASSLHGTANTGELFF
>15|once|.|TRBV6-5|TRBJ2-5
TGTGCCAGCAGTCCTCTAGGGAGTTCCGGCGAGACCCAGTACTTC
CASSPLGSSGETQYF
>15|once|.|TRBV5-1|TRBJ2-1
TGCGCCAGCAGCCCAGGCGGACAGTGGCGCAATGAGCAGTTCTTC
CASSPGGQWRNEQFF
>11|.|.|TRBV28|TRBJ1-1
TGTGCCAGCAGTTTAATCCCTGAAGCTTTCTTT
CASSLIPEAFF
>14|.|TRBD1|TRBV7-9|TRBJ2-7
TGTGCCAGCAGCTTAGCGGGACAGGGGTACGAGCAGTACTTC
CASSLAGQGYEQYF
>13|.|.|TRBV30|TRBJ1-1
TGTGCCTGGAGTACAGCCAAGAACACTGAAGCTTTCTTT
CAWSTAKNTEAFF
>11|once|.|TRBV5-4|TRBJ1-2
TGTGCCAGCAGCTTCGGCTATGGCTACACCTTC
CASSFGYGYTF
>13|.|.|TRBV6-6|TRBJ1-1
TGTGCCAGCAGTACCTATAGGTCCACTGAAGCTTTCTTT
CASSTYRSTEAFF
>11|.|.|TRBV7-2|TRBJ1-4
TGTGCCAGCAGCTTAGACGAAAAACTGTTTTTT
CASSLDEKLFF
>15|.|TRBD2|TRBV9|TRBJ2-7
TGTGCCAGCAGCGTAGGAGGACTAGCGGGAGGAGTGCAGTACTTC
CASSVGGLAGGVQYF
>14|.|.|TRBV7-8|TRBJ1-5
TGTGCCAGCAGCTTGGGCATAACTAATCAGCCCCAGCATTTT
CASSLGITNQPQHF
>14|.|.|TRBV10-2|TRBJ2-3
TGCGCCAGCAGTGAGTCCGGGGGCACAGATACGCAGTATTTT
CASSESGGTDTQYF
>13|.|.|TRBV18|TRBJ2-5
TGTGCCAGCTCACCTCTGTACCAAGAGACCCAGTACTTC
CASSPLYQETQYF
>14|.|.|TRBV5-1|TRBJ1-1
TGCGCCAGCAGCCCCCGTGACACTAACACTGAAGCTTTCTTT
CASSPRDTNTEAFF
>13|.|.|TRBV19|TRBJ2-1
TGTGCCAGTAGTATCAGCGGGTACAATGAGCAGTTCTTC
CASSISGYNEQFF
>15|.|.|TRBV6-4|TRBJ1-5
TGTGCCAGCAGTGGGGGGGGGTCGAGCAATCAGCCCCAGCATTTT
CASSGGGSSNQPQHF
>13|once|.|TRBV18|TRBJ2-3
TGTGCCAGCTCACCAGGGCTCCAAGATACGCAGTATTTT
CASSPGLQDTQYF
>14|.|.|TRBV19|TRBJ2-2
TGTGCCAGTAGTACCGGGGAAGCGACCGGGGAGCTGTTTTTT
CASSTGEATGELFF
>16|once|TRBD2|TRBV6-1|TRBJ2-1
TGTGCCAGCAGTGGCGGACTAGCCGACTCCTACAATGAGCAGTTCTTC
CASSGGLADSYNEQFF
>14|.|TRBD1|TRBV11-3|TRBJ1-1
TGTGCCAGCAGCTCACAGGGGAGTGGGACTGAAGCTTTCTTT
CASSSQGSGTEAFF
>17|.|.|TRBV7-2|TRBJ2-3
TGTGCCAGCAGCCTAGCTACAGGGTTCCGCAGCACAGATACGCAGTATTTT
CASSLATGFRSTDTQYF
>16|.|.|TRBV27|TRBJ2-3
TGTGCCAGCAGTTTATCAGGACAGAGTTACACAGATACGCAGTATTTT
CASSLSGQSYTDTQYF
>14|.|.|TRBV2|TRBJ1-2
TGTGCCAGCAGTGAAGAGAAGGGAATTCATGGCTACACCTTC
CASSEEKGIHGYTF
>15|.|.|TRBV5-6|TRBJ2-7
TGTGCCAGCAGCTTGGCGGGGTCCCCTGGGGACGAGCAGTACTTC
CASSLAGSPGDEQYF
>13|.|.|TRBV16|TRBJ2-1
TGTGCCAGCAGCCATGGTACAGGTACTGAGCAGTTCTTC
CASSHGTGTEQFF
>14|once|.|TRBV9|TRBJ1-1
TGTGCCAGCAGCGTAAGAGGCACCTCCACTGAAGCTTTCTTT
CASSVRGTSTEAFF